This T cell receptor beta chain was sequenced in a study of T-cell reconstitution after alpha-beta-depleted transplantation in children. Regarding the study as a whole: T-cell counts and diversity were attributed mostly to newly produced T cells one year after transplant. The origin of high day-60 TCRbeta diversity in some patients lay in surviving recipient T cells and thymic progenitors. Two months or so post-transplant, alpha-beta T cells reportedly derived from several hundred expanded graft clones.

The CDR3 is made up of 13 amino acids. Germline V CDR1 and CDR2: SQVTM, ANQGSEA. The V gene lost 5 bases and the J gene lost 2 bases, with 11 bases spanning the gap. A TCRbeta library incorporating unique molecular identifiers was prepared. From the PCR reads, TCRdb called clonotypes with MiXCR, one entry per CDR3 protein. The sample contains fewer than 550,000 distinct CDR3 sequences, roughly 16% of which appear only once. This clonotype occurred a few times. No antigen is known for it. This TCR came from a boy younger than two who had a stem cell transplant for Wiskott-Aldrich syndrome, so the T cells may come from the graft donor. The chain links TRBV29-1 to TRBJ2-3, with a weak D call TRBD2 (5 bases). The source material was PBMCs, mostly from graft donor cells, sampled 360 days after TCRalphabeta/CD19-depleted stem cell transplant. For the CDR3, the DNA is TGCAGCGTTAGGACTCAAACCACAGATACGCAGTATTTT. It is translated as CSVRTQTTDTQYF.